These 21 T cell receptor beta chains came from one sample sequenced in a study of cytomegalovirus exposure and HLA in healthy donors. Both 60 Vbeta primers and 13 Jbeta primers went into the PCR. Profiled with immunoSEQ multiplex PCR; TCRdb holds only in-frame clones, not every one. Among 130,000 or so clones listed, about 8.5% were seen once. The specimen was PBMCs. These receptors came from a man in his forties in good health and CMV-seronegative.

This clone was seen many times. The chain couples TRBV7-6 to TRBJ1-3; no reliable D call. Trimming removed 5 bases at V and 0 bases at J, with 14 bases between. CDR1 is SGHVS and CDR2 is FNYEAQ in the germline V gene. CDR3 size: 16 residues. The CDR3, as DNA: TGTGCCAGCAGCCCGAGGTCGGAGAGCTCTGGAAACACCATATATTTT. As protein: CASSPRSESSGNTIYF.

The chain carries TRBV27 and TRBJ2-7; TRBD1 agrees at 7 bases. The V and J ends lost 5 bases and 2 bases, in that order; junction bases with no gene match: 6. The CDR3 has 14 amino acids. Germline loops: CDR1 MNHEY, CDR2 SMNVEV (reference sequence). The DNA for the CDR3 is TGTGCCAGCAGTCCCTCCGGGACAGCCTACGAGCAGTACTTC. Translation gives CASSPSGTAYEQYF.

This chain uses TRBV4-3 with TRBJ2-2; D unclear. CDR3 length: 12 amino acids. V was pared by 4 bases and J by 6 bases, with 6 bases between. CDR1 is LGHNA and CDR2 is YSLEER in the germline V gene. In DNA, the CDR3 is TGCGCCAGCAGCCCCTTTTCCGGGGAGCTGTTTTTT. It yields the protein CASSPFSGELFF.

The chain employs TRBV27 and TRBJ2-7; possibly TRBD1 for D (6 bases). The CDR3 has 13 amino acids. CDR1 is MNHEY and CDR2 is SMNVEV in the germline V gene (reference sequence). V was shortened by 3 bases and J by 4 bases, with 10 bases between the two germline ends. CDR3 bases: TGTGCCAGCAGTTTTGGCAGGGGTTACGAGCAGTACTTC. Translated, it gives CASSFGRGYEQYF.

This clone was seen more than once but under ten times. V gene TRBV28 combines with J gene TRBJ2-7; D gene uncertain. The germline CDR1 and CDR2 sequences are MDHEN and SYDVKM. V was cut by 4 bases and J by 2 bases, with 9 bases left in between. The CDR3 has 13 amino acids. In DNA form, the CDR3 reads TGTGCCAGCAGTTCGACTCCAACCTACGAGCAGTACTTC. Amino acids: CASSSTPTYEQYF.

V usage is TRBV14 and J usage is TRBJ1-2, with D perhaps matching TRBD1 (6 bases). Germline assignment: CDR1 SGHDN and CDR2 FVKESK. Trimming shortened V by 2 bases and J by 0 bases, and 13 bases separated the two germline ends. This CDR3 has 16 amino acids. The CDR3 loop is CASSQLSRGSNYGYTF. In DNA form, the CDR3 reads TGTGCCAGCAGCCAACTTTCCAGGGGCTCTAACTATGGCTACACCTTC.

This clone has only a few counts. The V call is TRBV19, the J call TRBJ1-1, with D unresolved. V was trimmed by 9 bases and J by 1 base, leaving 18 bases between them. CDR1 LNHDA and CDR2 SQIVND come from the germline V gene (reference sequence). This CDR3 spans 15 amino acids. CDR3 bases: TGTGCCAGCAAAAAGTCGAGGGTCCCGAACACTGAAGCTTTCTTT. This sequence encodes CASKKSRVPNTEAFF.

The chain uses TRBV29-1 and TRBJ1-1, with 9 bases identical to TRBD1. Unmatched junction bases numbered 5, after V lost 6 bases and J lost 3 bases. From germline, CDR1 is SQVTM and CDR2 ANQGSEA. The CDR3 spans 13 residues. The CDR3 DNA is TGCAGCGTCCCACAGGGGGCGGACACTGAAGCTTTCTTT. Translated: CSVPQGADTEAFF.

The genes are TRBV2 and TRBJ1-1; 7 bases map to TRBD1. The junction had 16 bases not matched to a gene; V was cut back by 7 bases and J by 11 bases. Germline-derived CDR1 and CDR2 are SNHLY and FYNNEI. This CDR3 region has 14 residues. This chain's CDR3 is CASTSRAGQPSAFF. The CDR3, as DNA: TGTGCCAGCACATCAAGGGCGGGACAGCCGAGTGCTTTCTTT.

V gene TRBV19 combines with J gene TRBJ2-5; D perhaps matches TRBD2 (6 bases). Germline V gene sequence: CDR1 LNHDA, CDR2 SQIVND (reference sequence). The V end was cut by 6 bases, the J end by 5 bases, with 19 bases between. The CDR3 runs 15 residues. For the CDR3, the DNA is TGTGCCAGTAGCCTGATGGGCGGGGCCGGGGAGACCCAGTACTTC. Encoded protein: CASSLMGGAGETQYF.

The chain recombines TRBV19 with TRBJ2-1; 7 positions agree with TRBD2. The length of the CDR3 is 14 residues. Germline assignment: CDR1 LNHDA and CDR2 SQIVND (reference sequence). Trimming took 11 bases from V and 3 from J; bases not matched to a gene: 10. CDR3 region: CAPTDPSGYNEQFF. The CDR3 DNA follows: TGTGCCCCCACGGACCCTAGCGGCTACAATGAGCAGTTCTTC.

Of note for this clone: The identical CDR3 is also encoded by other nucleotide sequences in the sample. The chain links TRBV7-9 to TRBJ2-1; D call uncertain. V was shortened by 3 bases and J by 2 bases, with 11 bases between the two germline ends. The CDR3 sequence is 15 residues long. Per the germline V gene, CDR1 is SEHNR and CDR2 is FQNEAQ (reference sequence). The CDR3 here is CASSLGGPPYNEQFF. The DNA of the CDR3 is TGTGCCAGCAGCTTGGGTGGGCCCCCCTACAATGAGCAGTTCTTC.

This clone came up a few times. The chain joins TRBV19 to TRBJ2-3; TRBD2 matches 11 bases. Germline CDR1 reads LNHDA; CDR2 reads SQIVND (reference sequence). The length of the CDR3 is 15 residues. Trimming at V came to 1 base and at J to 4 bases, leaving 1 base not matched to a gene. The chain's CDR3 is CASSIASGGSDTQYF. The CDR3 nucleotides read TGTGCCAGTAGTATAGCTAGCGGGGGGTCAGATACGCAGTATTTT.

The CDR3 protein is CASKPRDRGPIQETQYF. DNA of the CDR3: TGTGCCAGCAAGCCCCGGGACAGGGGGCCCATCCAAGAGACCCAGTACTTC. The V gene is TRBV28, the J gene TRBJ2-5; 12 positions agree with TRBD1. This CDR3 has 17 amino acids. Germline CDR1 and CDR2: MDHEN and SYDVKM. V shed 7 bases and J 1 base; nucleotides not matched to a gene: 10.

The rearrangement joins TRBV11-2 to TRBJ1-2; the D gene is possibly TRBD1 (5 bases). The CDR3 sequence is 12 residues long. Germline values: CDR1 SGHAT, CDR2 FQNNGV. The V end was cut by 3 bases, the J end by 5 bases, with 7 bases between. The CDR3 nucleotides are TGTGCCAGCAGCTTGACAGCTTATGGCTACACCTTC. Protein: CASSLTAYGYTF.

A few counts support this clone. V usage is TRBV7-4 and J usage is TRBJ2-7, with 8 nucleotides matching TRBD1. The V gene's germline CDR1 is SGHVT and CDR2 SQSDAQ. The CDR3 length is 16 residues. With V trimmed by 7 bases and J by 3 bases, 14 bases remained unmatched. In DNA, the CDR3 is TGTGCCAGCACCCGCAGGGGGCGAGCGAGCGGCTACGAGCAGTACTTC. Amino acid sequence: CASTRRGRASGYEQYF.

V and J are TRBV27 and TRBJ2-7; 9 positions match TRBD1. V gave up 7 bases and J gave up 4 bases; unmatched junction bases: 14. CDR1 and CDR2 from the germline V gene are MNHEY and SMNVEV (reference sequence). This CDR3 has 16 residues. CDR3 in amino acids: CASTPTPGQGFYEQYF. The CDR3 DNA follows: TGTGCCAGCACCCCCACTCCGGGACAGGGCTTTTACGAGCAGTACTTC.

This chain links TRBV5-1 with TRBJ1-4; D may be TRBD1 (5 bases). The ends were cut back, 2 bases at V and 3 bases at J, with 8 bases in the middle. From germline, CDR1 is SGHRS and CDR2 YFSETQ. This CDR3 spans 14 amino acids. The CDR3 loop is CASSLDSSNEKLFF. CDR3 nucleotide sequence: TGCGCCAGCAGCTTAGACAGCTCTAATGAAAAACTGTTTTTT.

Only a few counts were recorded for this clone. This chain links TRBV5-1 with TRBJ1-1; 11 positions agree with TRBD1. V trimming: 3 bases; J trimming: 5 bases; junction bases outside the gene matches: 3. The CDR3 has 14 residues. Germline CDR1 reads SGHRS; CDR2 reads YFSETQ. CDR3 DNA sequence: TGCGCCAGCAGCTGGACAGGGGGCATGACTGAAGCTTTCTTT. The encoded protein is CASSWTGGMTEAFF.

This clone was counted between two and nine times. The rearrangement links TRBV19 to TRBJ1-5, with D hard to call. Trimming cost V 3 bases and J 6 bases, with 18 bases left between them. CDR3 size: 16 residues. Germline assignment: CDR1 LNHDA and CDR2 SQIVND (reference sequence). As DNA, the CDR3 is TGTGCCAGTAGTATGGTTCGGAGACTGAAGGTTCAGCCCCAGCATTTT. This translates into CASSMVRRLKVQPQHF.

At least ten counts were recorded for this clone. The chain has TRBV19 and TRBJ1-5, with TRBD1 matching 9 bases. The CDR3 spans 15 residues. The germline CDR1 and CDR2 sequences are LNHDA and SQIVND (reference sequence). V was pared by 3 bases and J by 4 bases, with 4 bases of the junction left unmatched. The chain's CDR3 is CASSIKGQGNQPQHF. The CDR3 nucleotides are TGTGCCAGTAGTATCAAGGGACAGGGAAATCAGCCCCAGCATTTT.